This is a list of T cell receptor beta chains from one sample in a study of cytomegalovirus exposure and HLA in healthy donors. Clones were sequenced by immunoSEQ multiplex PCR, and TCRdb holds only the in-frame ones, with some missing. The table has approximately 79,000 clones, roughly 70% seen once; the top ten hold more than 8%. Sequencing was carried out using PBMCs. The receptor source for this set is a man aged 40-49 years in good health and CMV-seropositive. The CDR3 runs from the conserved cysteine through the conserved F or W. D genes are given only for firm matches. Size values are once, few and many counts, or a class for expanded clones, and some rows have none.

size: .; length: 13; D: TRBD1; V: TRBV6-5; J: TRBJ1-4; CDR3: CASSTGEAEKLFF; DNA: TGTGCCAGCAGCACAGGGGAGGCGGAAAAACTGTTTTTT
size: .; length: 15; D: .; V: TRBV5-4; J: TRBJ1-2; CDR3: CASSLDSNLDYGYTF; DNA: TGTGCCAGCAGCTTGGACTCGAACCTGGACTATGGCTACACCTTC
size: .; length: 13; D: .; V: TRBV28; J: TRBJ2-5; CDR3: CASSLSGEETQYF; DNA: TGTGCCAGCAGTTTGTCGGGGGAAGAGACCCAGTACTTC
size: .; length: 15; D: .; V: TRBV5-1; J: TRBJ2-2; CDR3: CASSLGQQNTGELFF; DNA: TGCGCCAGCAGCTTGGGACAGCAGAACACCGGGGAGCTGTTTTTT
size: .; length: 14; D: TRBD2; V: TRBV27; J: TRBJ2-7; CDR3: CASSLIAGAYEQYF; DNA: TGTGCCAGCAGTTTAATAGCGGGAGCCTACGAGCAGTACTTC
size: .; length: 19; D: .; V: TRBV7-8; J: TRBJ2-4; CDR3: CASSFRRPALDRTKNIQYF; DNA: TGTGCCAGCAGCTTTAGAAGGCCCGCTCTCGACAGGACCAAAAACATTCAGTACTTC
size: .; length: 14; D: TRBD1; V: TRBV30; J: TRBJ2-1; CDR3: CAWKRQGTYNEQFF; DNA: TGTGCCTGGAAGCGACAGGGAACCTACAATGAGCAGTTCTTC
size: .; length: 14; D: TRBD1; V: TRBV6-1; J: TRBJ1-4; CDR3: CASTYRGINEKLFF; DNA: TGTGCCAGCACTTACAGGGGGATTAATGAAAAACTGTTTTTT
size: .; length: 14; D: TRBD2; V: TRBV19; J: TRBJ2-5; CDR3: CASSIGGAEVAQYF; DNA: TGTGCCAGTAGTATCGGGGGGGCGGAAGTGGCCCAGTACTTC
size: few; length: 14; D: TRBD2; V: TRBV7-9; J: TRBJ2-1; CDR3: CASSPTSGKTGGFF; DNA: TGTGCCAGCAGCCCGACTAGCGGGAAGACCGGGGGGTTCTTC
size: .; length: 18; D: TRBD2; V: TRBV7-3; J: TRBJ2-1; CDR3: CASSPQMRVAGFDNEQFF; DNA: TGTGCCAGCAGCCCCCAGATGAGGGTAGCGGGATTCGACAATGAGCAGTTCTTC
size: .; length: 14; D: .; V: TRBV15; J: TRBJ2-7; CDR3: CATSRDSGQVEQYF; DNA: TGTGCCACCAGCAGAGATTCAGGGCAGGTCGAGCAGTACTTC
size: .; length: 17; D: .; V: TRBV28; J: TRBJ1-2; CDR3: CASSSSKGDHANYGYTF; DNA: TGTGCCAGCAGTTCGTCTAAGGGGGACCACGCTAACTATGGCTACACCTTC
size: few; length: 17; D: .; V: TRBV7-2; J: TRBJ2-7; CDR3: CASGHTALGTTSYEQYF; DNA: TGTGCCAGCGGTCACACGGCACTCGGGACAACTTCCTACGAGCAGTACTTC
size: .; length: 15; D: .; V: TRBV21-1; J: TRBJ1-1; CDR3: CASSKEGDRGTEAFF; DNA: TGTGCCAGCAGCAAAGAGGGGGACAGGGGGACTGAAGCTTTCTTT
size: .; length: 12; D: .; V: TRBV6-6; J: TRBJ1-2; CDR3: CASTLGQYGYTF; DNA: TGTGCCAGCACCTTAGGACAGTATGGCTACACCTTC
size: .; length: 15; D: TRBD1; V: TRBV4-1; J: TRBJ1-3; CDR3: CASSHGQGSGNTIYF; DNA: TGCGCCAGCAGCCACGGACAGGGCTCTGGAAACACCATATATTTT
size: few; length: 16; D: TRBD2; V: TRBV9; J: TRBJ2-1; CDR3: CASSVSGGGLYNEQFF; DNA: TGTGCCAGCAGCGTATCCGGGGGGGGGCTCTACAATGAGCAGTTCTTC
size: .; length: 14; D: TRBD1; V: TRBV27; J: TRBJ1-2; CDR3: CASSWKGGGYGYTF; DNA: TGTGCCAGCAGTTGGAAAGGGGGCGGCTATGGCTACACCTTC
size: few; length: 14; D: .; V: TRBV27; J: TRBJ1-2; CDR3: CAISRVSSNYGYTF; DNA: TGTGCCATATCACGGGTCTCGTCCAACTATGGCTACACCTTC
size: .; length: 16; D: .; V: TRBV5-4; J: TRBJ2-2; CDR3: CASSYAPGLYTGELFF; DNA: TGTGCCAGCAGCTACGCCCCGGGACTTTACACCGGGGAGCTGTTTTTT
size: few; length: 15; D: TRBD1; V: TRBV19; J: TRBJ2-4; CDR3: CASTQTGSGKNIQYF; DNA: TGTGCCAGTACCCAGACAGGGAGTGGCAAAAACATTCAGTACTTC
size: .; length: 14; D: TRBD1; V: TRBV27; J: TRBJ1-2; CDR3: CASREPGGNYGYTF; DNA: TGTGCCAGCAGGGAGCCAGGGGGCAACTATGGCTACACCTTC
size: .; length: 16; D: TRBD1; V: TRBV4-1; J: TRBJ2-7; CDR3: CASSQGGTGGYYEQYF; DNA: TGCGCCAGCAGCCAAGGGGGCACAGGGGGTTACTACGAGCAGTACTTC